Below, 9 T cell receptor beta chains from the same sample are listed, as sequenced in a study of T cell changes during pregnancy in multiple sclerosis. Sequencing used immunoSEQ multiplex PCR; TCRdb keeps in-frame clones, though not all of them. The sample gives about 110,000 clones, around 90% of which show up once; around 1.6% is in the top ten. Source: peripheral blood, taken before pregnancy. The receptors originated from a female donor with multiple sclerosis, enrolled in a pregnancy study.

This chain connects TRBV28 to TRBJ2-7; 8 bases are a match to TRBD1. This CDR3 comprises 13 residues. Trimming removed 6 bases from V and 3 bases from J; junction bases left unmatched: 4. From germline, CDR1 is MDHEN and CDR2 SYDVKM. The CDR3, as DNA: TGTGCCAGCAGCACCGACAGGGGCTACGAGCAGTACTTC. The encoded protein is CASSTDRGYEQYF.

The chain links TRBV10-3 to TRBJ2-7; no clear D. Germline V lookup: CDR1 ENHRY, CDR2 SYGVKD. V was shortened by 8 bases and J by 6 bases, with 8 bases between the two germline ends. The CDR3 length is 10 residues. The CDR3 region is CAILEGEQYF. The CDR3 nucleotides are TGTGCCATCCTAGAAGGCGAGCAGTACTTC.

The gene calls are TRBV7-9 and TRBJ2-3; 16 nucleotides match TRBD2. V lost 6 bases and J lost 4; bases outside the gene matches: 1. This CDR3 is built from 15 residues. The V gene's germline CDR1 is SEHNR and CDR2 FQNEAQ (reference sequence). CDR3 sequence reads: CASRGLAGGPDTQYF. CDR3 in DNA: TGTGCCAGCAGGGGACTAGCGGGAGGGCCAGATACGCAGTATTTT.

The rearrangement joins TRBV2 to TRBJ1-2; 8 bases fit TRBD1. The V gene's germline CDR1 is SNHLY and CDR2 FYNNEI. The CDR3 consists of 15 residues. V was pared by 7 bases and J by 0 bases, with 7 bases of the junction left unmatched. In DNA form, the CDR3 reads TGTGCCAGCAAGAATAGGGACAGGTCTAACTATGGCTACACCTTC. Encoded protein: CASKNRDRSNYGYTF.

The chain has TRBV2 and TRBJ2-2; weak D call: TRBD2 (6 bases). This CDR3 spans 13 amino acids. From germline, CDR1 is SNHLY and CDR2 FYNNEI. V was pared by 8 bases and J by 6 bases, with 13 bases between. The CDR3 bases are TGTGCCAGCGGGAAGGAGGGATCCGGGGAGCTGTTTTTT. This translates into CASGKEGSGELFF.

The genes are TRBV7-9 and TRBJ2-7; D gene unclear. V lost 5 bases, J lost 2 bases, and 13 bases lay in between. CDR1 SEHNR and CDR2 FQNEAQ come from the germline V gene (reference sequence). The CDR3 is made up of 14 amino acids. The CDR3 DNA reads TGTGCCAGCAGCCCAAACAGCCAAACCTACGAGCAGTACTTC. Its protein product is CASSPNSQTYEQYF.

This chain links TRBV4-1 with TRBJ1-5; 8 nucleotides align to TRBD1. The ends lost 4 bases at V and 4 bases at J; junction bases unmatched: 6. Germline CDR1 reads MGHRA; CDR2 reads YSYEKL. The CDR3 covers 15 residues. CDR3 DNA sequence: TGCGCCAGCAGCCCATGGGACAGGCAAAATCAGCCCCAGCATTTT. As protein: CASSPWDRQNQPQHF.

The V gene is TRBV5-4, the J gene TRBJ1-2; 8 bases are shared with TRBD1. This CDR3 contains 15 residues. J gave up 2 bases and V 0 bases, and 3 bases lay outside the gene matches. Germline CDR1 and CDR2: SGHNT and YYREEE (reference sequence). In nucleotides, the CDR3 is TGTGCCAGCAGCTTGGCGGCAGGGGGCAACTATGGCTACACCTTC. It is translated as CASSLAAGGNYGYTF.

The chain carries TRBV27 and TRBJ2-6; TRBD2 aligns across 7 bases. The CDR3 totals 14 residues. V shed 6 bases and J 2 bases; nucleotides not matched to a gene: 1. CDR1 and CDR2 (germline): MNHEY, SMNVEV (reference sequence). CDR3 sequence: CASSRGAGANVLTF. DNA for the CDR3: TGTGCCAGCAGCCGGGGGGCTGGGGCCAACGTCCTGACTTTC.